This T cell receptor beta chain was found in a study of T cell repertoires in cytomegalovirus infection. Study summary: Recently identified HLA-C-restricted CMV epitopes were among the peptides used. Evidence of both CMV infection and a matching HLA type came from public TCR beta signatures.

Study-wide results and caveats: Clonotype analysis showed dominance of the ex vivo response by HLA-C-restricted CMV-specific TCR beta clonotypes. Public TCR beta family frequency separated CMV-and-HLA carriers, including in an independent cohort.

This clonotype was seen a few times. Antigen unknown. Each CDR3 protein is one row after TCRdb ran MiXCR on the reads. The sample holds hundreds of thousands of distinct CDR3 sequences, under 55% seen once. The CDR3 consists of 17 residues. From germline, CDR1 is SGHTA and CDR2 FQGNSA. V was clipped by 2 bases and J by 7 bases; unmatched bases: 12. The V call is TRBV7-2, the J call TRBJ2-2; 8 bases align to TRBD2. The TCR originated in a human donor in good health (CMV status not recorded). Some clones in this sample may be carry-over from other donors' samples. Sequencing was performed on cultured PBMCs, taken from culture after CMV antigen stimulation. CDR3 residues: CASSLIVSGASGGELFF. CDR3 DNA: TGTGCCAGCAGCTTAATAGTTAGCGGGGCTTCGGGCGGGGAGCTGTTTTTT.